These T cell receptor beta chains were read from a single sample in a study of tumor and adjacent non-tumor tissue in lung cancer. TCRdb recomputed calls from the multiplex PCR reads with MiXCR, one row per CDR3 protein. This table has approximately 120,000 distinct CDR3 sequences, 75% appearing once. Sequences were obtained from lung tumor tissue. The source of these receptors is a woman aged 60 to 75 with non-small cell lung cancer. Each CDR3 is given with its conserved first and last residue. A D gene is named only where the DNA matches it firmly. Not every row has a clone size; where given, it reads once, few, many or a size class.

size: once
D: TRBD1
J: TRBJ1-1
V: TRBV11-2
CDR3: CARSLDSGGRNTEAFF
DNA: TGTGCCAGGAGCTTAGACTCAGGGGGTAGGAACACTGAAGCTTTCTTT

size: NA
D: NA
J: TRBJ1-5
V: TRBV28
CDR3: CSPGQQKGRNQPQHF
DNA: TGTTCCCCTGGACAGCAAAAAGGGCGCAATCAGCCCCAGCATTTT

size: NA
D: TRBD1
J: TRBJ1-6
V: TRBV11-3
CDR3: CASSADRGSFYGLYSPLHF
DNA: TGTGCCAGTAGCGCGGACAGGGGGAGTTTTTATGGACTTTATTCACCCCTCCACTTT

size: NA
D: NA
J: TRBJ2-1
V: TRBV28
CDR3: CTSSLWGTARYNEQFF
DNA: TGTACCAGCAGTTTATGGGGGACTGCGCGATACAATGAGCAGTTCTTC

size: NA
D: NA
J: TRBJ2-1
V: TRBV11-3
CDR3: CASNYTDREIGPYNEQFF
DNA: TGTGCCAGCAATTATACGGACAGAGAGATTGGCCCCTACAATGAGCAGTTCTTC

size: NA
D: NA
J: TRBJ2-1
V: TRBV11-3
CDR3: CASSSAGDNYNDQFF
DNA: TGTGCCAGCAGCTCAGCAGGGGACAACTACAATGATCAGTTCTTC

size: once
D: NA
J: TRBJ2-3
V: TRBV7-3
CDR3: CASSFTGTRGDTQFF
DNA: TGTGCCAGCAGCTTTACAGGGACTCGGGGGGATACGCAGTTTTTT

size: NA
D: NA
J: TRBJ2-7
V: TRBV11-2
CDR3: CASSFDSSRDEQYF
DNA: TGTGCCAGCAGCTTTGATTCTTCTAGGGACGAGCAGTACTTC

size: NA
D: NA
J: TRBJ2-2
V: TRBV13
CDR3: CASSPGTGELFF
DNA: TGTGCCAGCAGCCCGGGGACCGGGGAGCTGTTTTTT

size: NA
D: NA
J: TRBJ1-1
V: TRBV6-5
CDR3: CAISSLIQKSNTEAFF
DNA: TGTGCCATCAGTTCCCTTATACAGAAGTCGAACACTGAAGCTTTCTTT

size: NA
D: NA
J: TRBJ2-5
V: TRBV20-1
CDR3: CRALKMGSLETQYF
DNA: TGCAGAGCCCTAAAGATGGGATCATTGGAGACACAGTACTTC

size: NA
D: NA
J: TRBJ2-3
V: TRBV11-2
CDR3: CASRPTGTATDTQYF
DNA: TGTGCTAGCAGGCCCACCGGGACGGCCACAGATACGCAGTATTTT

size: NA
D: NA
J: TRBJ1-5
V: TRBV20-1
CDR3: CSASKHSPDTQHF
DNA: TGCAGTGCTAGTAAACATAGCCCGGATACGCAGCATTTT

size: NA
D: NA
J: TRBJ2-3
V: TRBV10-1
CDR3: CASESTDTQYF
DNA: TGCGCCAGCGAGAGCACAGATACGCAGTATTTC

size: NA
D: NA
J: TRBJ2-5
V: TRBV12-3/TRBV12-4
CDR3: CASSPDSGSGETHYF
DNA: TGTGCCAGCAGTCCCGACAGTGGGAGTGGGGAGACCCATTACTTC

size: NA
D: NA
J: TRBJ2-1
V: TRBV5-4
CDR3: CASSIELGTAGYNEQFF
DNA: TGTGCCAGCAGCATCGAGTTGGGGACGGCTGGATACAATGAGCAGTTCTTC

size: once
D: NA
J: TRBJ2-5
V: TRBV20-1
CDR3: CSAREAPPKGTHYF
DNA: TGCAGTGCTAGAGAGGCTCCTCCCAAGGGGACCCATTACTTC

size: NA
D: NA
J: TRBJ1-1
V: TRBV11-2
CDR3: CASSLDGYTEAFF
DNA: TGTGCCAGCAGCCTAGACGGGTACACTGAAGCTTTCTTT

size: many
D: TRBD1
J: TRBJ2-7
V: TRBV5-4
CDR3: CASSSHGQGRYEQYF
DNA: TGTGCCAGCAGCAGCCACGGACAGGGTCGATACGAGCAGTACTTC

size: NA
D: NA
J: TRBJ1-3
V: TRBV12-3/TRBV12-4
CDR3: CTSSPGRYSGNTIYF
DNA: TGTACCAGCAGTCCGGGACGGTACTCTGGAAACACCATATATTTT

size: once
D: NA
J: TRBJ1-3
V: TRBV28
CDR3: CARGIYSSGNTIYF
DNA: TGTGCCAGAGGGATCTACAGCTCTGGAAACACCATATATTTT

size: NA
D: TRBD1
J: TRBJ2-1
V: TRBV5-5
CDR3: CASSFQGQSYNELFF
DNA: TGTGCCAGCAGCTTCCAGGGACAGTCCTACAATGAGCTGTTCTTC

size: NA
D: NA
J: TRBJ2-1
V: TRBV11-1
CDR3: CASSLSTVREQFF
DNA: TGTGCCAGTAGCTTATCGACAGTGCGTGAGCAGTTCTTC

size: NA
D: NA
J: TRBJ1-2
V: TRBV4-3
CDR3: CASSQESGGDYGYTF
DNA: TGCGCCAGCAGCCAAGAGTCCGGGGGGGACTATGGTTACACCTTC

size: NA
D: TRBD1
J: TRBJ1-1
V: TRBV6-1
CDR3: CASSEGGGGRNTGVFF
DNA: TGTGCCAGCAGTGAAGGAGGAGGGGGCCGGAACACTGGAGTTTTCTTT

size: NA
D: NA
J: TRBJ2-7
V: TRBV28
CDR3: CASTTGGPAAYEQYF
DNA: TGTGCCAGCACCACCGGGGGACCGGCCGCCTACGAGCAGTACTTC

size: few
D: NA
J: TRBJ1-2
V: TRBV28
CDR3: CASSQGESYGYTF
DNA: TGTGCCAGCAGTCAGGGAGAGAGCTATGGCTACACCTTC

size: NA
D: NA
J: TRBJ2-2
V: TRBV6-2/TRBV6-3
CDR3: CANSYTQQRSNAGELFF
DNA: TGTGCCAACAGTTACACCCAACAGAGGTCCAACGCCGGGGAGCTGTTTTTT

size: NA
D: NA
J: TRBJ1-6
V: TRBV28
CDR3: CASSFRGGSSPLHF
DNA: TGTGCCAGCAGTTTCCGGGGGGGGAGTTCACCCCTCCACTTT

size: NA
D: NA
J: TRBJ1-5
V: TRBV6-6
CDR3: CASGHRVNQAQHF
DNA: TGTGCCAGCGGTCACAGGGTTAATCAGGCCCAGCATTTT

size: NA
D: NA
J: TRBJ2-7
V: TRBV11-2
CDR3: CASNADCYEQYF
DNA: TGTGCCAGCAACGCGGACTGCTACGAGCAGTACTTC

size: NA
D: NA
J: TRBJ2-1
V: TRBV11-1
CDR3: CASSRASSYYKHFF
DNA: TGTGCCAGCAGCCGGGCAAGCTCCTACTATAAGCACTTCTTC

size: many
D: NA
J: TRBJ1-2
V: TRBV5-1
CDR3: CASSLAGPRTDGYTF
DNA: TGCGCCAGCAGCTTGGCCGGGCCCCGGACGGATGGCTACACCTTC

size: once
D: NA
J: TRBJ1-2
V: TRBV7-2
CDR3: CASSLGQTNYGYTF
DNA: TGTGCCAGCAGCTTAGGACAAACTAACTACGGTTACACCTTC

size: NA
D: TRBD2
J: TRBJ2-1
V: TRBV6-2/TRBV6-3
CDR3: CASSRNKGLAGSSYDEQFF
DNA: TGTGCCAGCAGCCGCAATAAAGGACTAGCGGGTAGCTCCTACGATGAGCAGTTCTTC

size: few
D: NA
J: TRBJ1-4
V: TRBV5-1
CDR3: CASSFTPDSTTNGKLFF
DNA: TGCGCCAGCAGCTTCACCCCGGACTCTACAACTAATGGAAAACTGTTTTTT

size: NA
D: TRBD2
J: TRBJ2-3
V: TRBV11-3
CDR3: CVSSVEGLVTDTQYF
DNA: TGTGTCAGCAGCGTAGAGGGACTAGTCACAGATACGCAGTATTTT

size: few
D: NA
J: TRBJ1-2
V: TRBV6-1
CDR3: CANSGTGFFNYDYTF
DNA: TGTGCCAACAGTGGAACAGGGTTTTTCAACTATGACTACACCTTC

size: NA
D: TRBD2
J: TRBJ2-1
V: TRBV6-6
CDR3: CASSYDGGRGRNEQFF
DNA: TGTGCCAGCAGTTACGATGGCGGGAGGGGCCGAAATGAGCAGTTCTTC

size: NA
D: NA
J: TRBJ1-1
V: TRBV28
CDR3: CASRPQGPTITDVFF
DNA: TGTGCCAGCAGACCACAGGGACCCACTATCACTGATGTTTTCTTT

size: NA
D: NA
J: TRBJ1-1
V: TRBV11-1
CDR3: CASSFIERATGALF
DNA: TGTGCCAGCAGCTTTATTGAGAGAGCAACCGGGGCTCTCTTT

size: once
D: NA
J: TRBJ2-2
V: TRBV20-1
CDR3: CIVNGQTGVLFF
DNA: TGCATTGTTAATGGACAGACCGGGGTGCTGTTTTTT

size: NA
D: TRBD2
J: TRBJ2-3
V: TRBV10-1
CDR3: CASSDFASGRSGDTQYF
DNA: TGCGCGAGCAGTGACTTCGCTAGCGGGAGGAGCGGGGATACACAGTATTTT

size: NA
D: NA
J: TRBJ1-1
V: TRBV11-1
CDR3: CASSRDRNTGAFF
DNA: TGTGCCAGTAGCCGGGACCGCAATACTGGAGCTTTCTTT

size: medium-sized
D: NA
J: TRBJ1-1
V: TRBV11-2
CDR3: CASSPRSETEAFF
DNA: TGTGCCAGCAGCCCCAGGTCCGAGACTGAAGCTTTCTTT

size: NA
D: TRBD1
J: TRBJ2-6
V: TRBV5-4
CDR3: CASSFPGQGTTGANVLTF
DNA: TGTGCCAGCAGCTTTCCGGGACAGGGGACAACTGGGGCCAACGTCCTGACTTTC

size: NA
D: TRBD2
J: TRBJ2-7
V: TRBV20-1
CDR3: CSAPLASGSPIGSYEQYF
DNA: TGCAGTGCGCCACTGGCTAGCGGGAGTCCTATAGGCTCCTACGAGCAGTACTTC

size: NA
D: NA
J: TRBJ2-2
V: TRBV5-6
CDR3: CASSLGEYTGVLFF
DNA: TGTGCCAGCAGCTTGGGGGAGTACACCGGGGTACTGTTTTTT

size: NA
D: NA
J: TRBJ2-2
V: TRBV11-3
CDR3: CASKLRGTGELFF
DNA: TGTGCCAGCAAGCTGAGGGGAACCGGGGAGCTGTTTTTT

size: NA
D: NA
J: TRBJ2-7
V: TRBV5-1
CDR3: CASSLGPWARDTPYEQYF
DNA: TGCGCCAGCAGCTTGGGACCATGGGCAAGGGATACCCCCTACGAGCAGTACTTC

size: many
D: NA
J: TRBJ2-7
V: TRBV6-6
CDR3: CASSLTTEQYF
DNA: TGTGCCAGCAGCTTAACAACAGAGCAGTACTTC

size: NA
D: NA
J: TRBJ2-1
V: TRBV4-3
CDR3: CGSSRHRDSQETQFF
DNA: TGCGGCAGCAGTCGACACCGGGACTCACAAGAGACCCAGTTCTTC

size: NA
D: NA
J: TRBJ1-1
V: TRBV5-1
CDR3: CARSQTSNTEAFF
DNA: TGCGCCAGGAGCCAGACGTCGAACACTGAAGCTTTCTTT